A selection of T cell receptor beta chains follows, all from one sample in a study of CD8 T cells in Susac syndrome. In TCRdb, the immunoSEQ multiplex PCR reads were re-called with MiXCR into one record per CDR3 protein. Of approximately 150,000 distinct CDR3 sequences listed, 92% are singletons. Sequences were obtained from CD4+ T cells from PBMCs. The receptors originated from a human donor in good health. Each CDR3 is given with its conserved first and last residue. Each record gives: D gene, J gene, CDR3 length, V gene, clone size, CDR3 DNA, CDR3 protein. D genes are given only for firm matches. For some rows the clone size is stated as once, few or many, or as a class when expanded; others skip it.

d_gene: NA; j_gene: TRBJ2-1; len: 14; v_gene: TRBV29-1; abundance: NA; CDR3nt: TGCAGCGTTGACGGGGAAAGCTCCTACAATGAGCAGTTCTTC; CDR3aa: CSVDGESSYNEQFF
d_gene: TRBD2; j_gene: TRBJ2-7; len: 19; v_gene: TRBV5-1; abundance: NA; CDR3nt: TGCGCCAGCAGCAAGGGACTAGCGGGAGTAGAGGGGAGAGCCTACGAGCAGTACTTC; CDR3aa: CASSKGLAGVEGRAYEQYF
d_gene: NA; j_gene: TRBJ2-2; len: 15; v_gene: TRBV6-5; abundance: once; CDR3nt: TGTGCCAGCAGTTACTCGGGGGTCAACACCGGGGAGCTGTTTTTT; CDR3aa: CASSYSGVNTGELFF
d_gene: TRBD2; j_gene: TRBJ2-5; len: 13; v_gene: TRBV29-1; abundance: NA; CDR3nt: TGCAGCGGGGCCGCTAGCGGGGAAGAGACCCAGTACTTC; CDR3aa: CSGAASGEETQYF
d_gene: NA; j_gene: TRBJ2-7; len: 17; v_gene: TRBV5-1; abundance: NA; CDR3nt: TGCGCCAGCAGCCTACTAACCGGGACATCCACGGCCTACGAGCAGTACTTC; CDR3aa: CASSLLTGTSTAYEQYF
d_gene: NA; j_gene: TRBJ1-1; len: 14; v_gene: TRBV19; abundance: NA; CDR3nt: TGTGCCAGTAGTATATACAGGGAGGACACTGAAGCTTTCTTT; CDR3aa: CASSIYREDTEAFF
d_gene: NA; j_gene: TRBJ1-5; len: 15; v_gene: TRBV6-5; abundance: NA; CDR3nt: TGTGCCAGCAGTTACTGGGGGCCCGGAGATCAGCCCCAGCATTTT; CDR3aa: CASSYWGPGDQPQHF
d_gene: NA; j_gene: TRBJ2-1; len: 11; v_gene: TRBV7-9; abundance: NA; CDR3nt: TGTGCCAGCAGCGTAGGGGGGGAGCAGTTCTTC; CDR3aa: CASSVGGEQFF
d_gene: NA; j_gene: TRBJ2-5; len: 15; v_gene: TRBV18; abundance: NA; CDR3nt: TGTGCCAGCTCACCACCGGGCCGAAGCCAAGAGACCCAGTACTTC; CDR3aa: CASSPPGRSQETQYF
d_gene: TRBD2; j_gene: TRBJ2-2; len: 16; v_gene: TRBV19; abundance: NA; CDR3nt: TGTGCCAGCACATATAGCGGGTGGGGAAACACCGGGGAGCTGTTTTTT; CDR3aa: CASTYSGWGNTGELFF
d_gene: TRBD2; j_gene: TRBJ2-3; len: 14; v_gene: TRBV3-1; abundance: once; CDR3nt: TGTGCCAGCAGTCCTAGCGGGAGTGCAGATACGCAGTATTTT; CDR3aa: CASSPSGSADTQYF
d_gene: NA; j_gene: TRBJ2-3; len: 12; v_gene: TRBV18; abundance: few; CDR3nt: TGTGCCAGCTCACCGTACACAGATACGCAGTATTTT; CDR3aa: CASSPYTDTQYF
d_gene: TRBD1; j_gene: TRBJ2-7; len: 13; v_gene: TRBV5-1; abundance: NA; CDR3nt: TGCGCCAGCGGGACAGGGGGCGGTGGCGAGCAGTACTTC; CDR3aa: CASGTGGGGEQYF
d_gene: NA; j_gene: TRBJ2-1; len: 15; v_gene: TRBV5-1; abundance: NA; CDR3nt: TGCGCCAGCAGCTCAACTCTGTCAGACTACAATGAGCAGTTCTTC; CDR3aa: CASSSTLSDYNEQFF
d_gene: NA; j_gene: TRBJ2-1; len: 15; v_gene: TRBV7-3; abundance: NA; CDR3nt: TGTGCCAGCAGCTCGGACTTCAGCTCCTACAATGAGCAGTTCTTC; CDR3aa: CASSSDFSSYNEQFF
d_gene: NA; j_gene: TRBJ2-7; len: 13; v_gene: TRBV3-1; abundance: NA; CDR3nt: TGTGCCAGCAGCCTACAGGAGACCTACGAGCAGTACTTC; CDR3aa: CASSLQETYEQYF
d_gene: NA; j_gene: TRBJ2-7; len: 15; v_gene: TRBV20-1; abundance: once; CDR3nt: TGCAGTGCCCCTAAGGGGGCGGGAAGCTCCTACGAGCAGTACTTC; CDR3aa: CSAPKGAGSSYEQYF
d_gene: NA; j_gene: TRBJ2-2; len: 15; v_gene: TRBV10-3; abundance: NA; CDR3nt: TGTGCCATCAGTGAGCAGGACCCGAACACCGGGGAGCTGTTTTTT; CDR3aa: CAISEQDPNTGELFF
d_gene: NA; j_gene: TRBJ2-2; len: 15; v_gene: TRBV9; abundance: NA; CDR3nt: TGTGCCAGCAGCGTAGACGGGACCAACACCGGGGAGCTGTTTTTT; CDR3aa: CASSVDGTNTGELFF
d_gene: NA; j_gene: TRBJ2-4; len: 15; v_gene: TRBV5-4; abundance: NA; CDR3nt: TGTGCCAGCAGCTCCCCGCAACTAGCCAAAAACATTCAGTACTTC; CDR3aa: CASSSPQLAKNIQYF
d_gene: NA; j_gene: TRBJ2-3; len: 14; v_gene: TRBV5-1; abundance: NA; CDR3nt: TGCGCCAGCAGCTTGGGCGCGGAGAGGGATACGCAGTATTTT; CDR3aa: CASSLGAERDTQYF
d_gene: NA; j_gene: TRBJ2-5; len: 15; v_gene: TRBV5-1; abundance: NA; CDR3nt: TGCGCCAGCACCCCGGGCGGGCCCTCGCGGGAGACCCAGTACTTC; CDR3aa: CASTPGGPSRETQYF
d_gene: NA; j_gene: TRBJ2-5; len: 13; v_gene: TRBV29-1; abundance: NA; CDR3nt: TGCAGCGTTGGTCAGCAGAGTCAAGAGACCCAGTACTTC; CDR3aa: CSVGQQSQETQYF
d_gene: NA; j_gene: TRBJ1-3; len: 13; v_gene: TRBV12-3/TRBV12-4; abundance: NA; CDR3nt: TGTGCCAGCAGTTTAGGCGGGACCAGCACCATATATTTT; CDR3aa: CASSLGGTSTIYF
d_gene: NA; j_gene: TRBJ1-5; len: 15; v_gene: TRBV27; abundance: NA; CDR3nt: TGTGCCAGCAGTTTATCAAAGTGGGGAGTTCAGCCCCAGCATTTT; CDR3aa: CASSLSKWGVQPQHF
d_gene: TRBD2; j_gene: TRBJ2-2; len: 15; v_gene: TRBV6-1; abundance: NA; CDR3nt: TGTGCCCACCCTGGGCTAGCGGACAACACCGGGGAGCTGTTTTTT; CDR3aa: CAHPGLADNTGELFF
d_gene: NA; j_gene: TRBJ1-1; len: 12; v_gene: TRBV12-5; abundance: NA; CDR3nt: TGTGCTAGTGGTTTGGTGGAGACGGAAGCTTTCTTT; CDR3aa: CASGLVETEAFF
d_gene: NA; j_gene: TRBJ2-7; len: 15; v_gene: TRBV10-3; abundance: NA; CDR3nt: TGTGCCATCAGCCCCGGGCCCCGAGGGAACTACGAGCAGTACTTC; CDR3aa: CAISPGPRGNYEQYF
d_gene: NA; j_gene: TRBJ2-3; len: 13; v_gene: TRBV5-1; abundance: NA; CDR3nt: TGCGCCAGCAGCATAGAAGGTTCAGATACGCAGTATTTT; CDR3aa: CASSIEGSDTQYF
d_gene: NA; j_gene: TRBJ2-6; len: 16; v_gene: TRBV11-3; abundance: NA; CDR3nt: TGTGCCAGCAGCTTAGGTGCTAGCGCTGGGGCCAACGTCCTGACTTTC; CDR3aa: CASSLGASAGANVLTF
d_gene: NA; j_gene: TRBJ2-2; len: 12; v_gene: TRBV19; abundance: NA; CDR3nt: TGTGCCAGTACGTTAACAGCTGGGGAGCTGTTTTTT; CDR3aa: CASTLTAGELFF
d_gene: TRBD2; j_gene: TRBJ2-1; len: 12; v_gene: TRBV29-1; abundance: NA; CDR3nt: TGCAGCCGGGGGGGGGCCAACAATGAGCAGTTCTTC; CDR3aa: CSRGGANNEQFF
d_gene: TRBD1; j_gene: TRBJ2-7; len: 14; v_gene: TRBV12-3/TRBV12-4; abundance: NA; CDR3nt: TGTGCCAGCAGTCCGGGACAGGGCCGTGGGGAGCAGTACTTC; CDR3aa: CASSPGQGRGEQYF